This T cell receptor beta chain was sequenced in a study of cytomegalovirus exposure and HLA in healthy donors. Germline V CDR1 and CDR2: MNHNY, SVGAGI (reference sequence). The junction had 10 bases not matched to a gene; V was cut back by 6 bases and J by 7 bases. CDR3 length: 14 amino acids. This PCR relied on a set of 60 Vbeta primers and 13 Jbeta primers. The protocol was immunoSEQ multiplex PCR, while the TCRdb copy is restricted to in-frame clones and leaves out a portion. Seen here are 150,000 to 200,000 clones, 81% observed once, and the top ten hold about 1.8%. The receptor's source is a man between 18 and 35 years old in good health and CMV-seronegative. Sample: PBMCs. The rearrangement links TRBV6-6 to TRBJ1-1; 8 bases align to TRBD1. Written as DNA, the CDR3 is TGTGCCAGCAGCCAAAGGACAGGGTTGAATGAAGCTTTCTTT. Its translation: CASSQRTGLNEAFF.